Presented here are 7 T cell receptor beta chains from one specimen sequenced in a study of blood T cell repertoires in COVID-19 (dated by TCRdb to the early 2020s). Library preparation was by the immunoSEQ multiplex PCR assay. TCRdb provides this immuneACCESS table in a form limited to in-frame rearrangements. Some clones are lacking; in checked studies, under half of them reflect an unresolved V gene, and why the rest are absent is not known. The sample records approximately 50,000 clones, just over 90% of which are singletons. Approximately 5% of the sample lies in the top ten. Sequenced sample: peripheral blood. These receptors were taken from a man in his sixties or seventies with acute or convalescent COVID-19.

The chain uses TRBV5-5 and TRBJ1-3, with D unresolved. This CDR3 has 17 residues. From germline, CDR1 is SGHKS and CDR2 YYEKEE (reference sequence). Trimming left V 3 bases short and J 0 bases short, with 16 bases between. CDR3 sequence (DNA): TGTGCCAGCAGCTCCCCAGGTGGTTTTCTCTCTGGAAACACCATATATTTT. It specifies CASSSPGGFLSGNTIYF.

This chain's CDR3 is CASGPDLRGANVLTF. Here the CDR3 DNA reads TGTGCCAGCGGGCCAGACCTGCGAGGGGCCAACGTCCTGACTTTC. V is TRBV6-6 and J is TRBJ2-6; no firm D call. Germline CDR1 is MNHNY and CDR2 is SVGAGI (reference sequence). Deletions cut 8 bases from V and 4 bases from J, with 15 bases between. The CDR3 covers 15 residues.

Only one count was recorded for this clone. This rearrangement joins TRBV7-2 to TRBJ2-1, with 11 bases lining up with TRBD1. The CDR3 contains 16 residues. V lost 2 bases to trimming and J lost 10 bases; unmatched junction nucleotides: 10. Germline V gene data show CDR1 as SGHTA and CDR2 as FQGNSA. CDR3 amino acids: CASSLYGTGGFREQFF. The DNA for the CDR3 is TGTGCCAGCAGCTTATATGGGACAGGGGGTTTTCGCGAGCAGTTCTTC.

The sample holds a few counts of this clone. CDR3 protein: CASSKGTGNHMNTEAFF. Here the CDR3 DNA reads TGTGCCAGCAGCAAAGGGACAGGGAATCACATGAACACTGAAGCTTTCTTT. The gene calls are TRBV5-8 and TRBJ1-1, with 9 bases matching TRBD1. The CDR3 loop spans 17 amino acids. J gave up 0 bases and V 4 bases, and 10 bases lay outside the gene matches. The germline gives CDR1 SGHTS, CDR2 YDEGEE. The full variable domain, in which reference TRBV5-8 and TRBJ1-1 provide the parts outside the CDR3, is EAGVTQSPTHLIKTRGQQATLRCSPISGHTSVYWYQQALGLGLQFLLWYDEGEERNRGNFPPRFSGRQFPNYSSELNVNALELEDSALYLCASSKGTGNHMNTEAFFGQGTRLTVV.

The chain combines TRBV18 with TRBJ1-5; 9 bases align to TRBD1. J was trimmed by 7 bases and V by 3 bases; bases with no gene match: 7. CDR1 and CDR2 from the germline V gene are KGHSH and LQKENI. This CDR3 is 15 amino acids long. The DNA for the CDR3 is TGTGCCAGCTCACCGGGACAGGGCGCCCGGCAGCCCCAGCATTTT. It specifies CASSPGQGARQPQHF.

The CDR3 loop is CAWTPRGSSYNSPLHF. For the CDR3, the DNA is TGTGCCTGGACCCCAAGGGGAAGCTCCTATAATTCACCCCTCCACTTT. The chain uses TRBV30 and TRBJ1-6, with D possibly matching TRBD1 (5 bases). Germline V gene data show CDR1 as GTSNPN and CDR2 as SVGIG (reference sequence). The CDR3 extends over 16 amino acids. V gave up 4 bases and J gave up 0 bases, with 13 bases separating them.

This sequence joins TRBV28 and TRBJ1-2, with 9 bases matching TRBD1. Germline V gives CDR1 MDHEN, CDR2 SYDVKM. With 0 bases clipped from V and 2 bases from J, the junction kept 1 base outside the gene matches. This CDR3 has 15 amino acids. The CDR3 is CASSLWGTGNYGYTF. The DNA for the CDR3 is TGTGCCAGCAGTTTATGGGGGACAGGGAACTATGGCTACACCTTC.